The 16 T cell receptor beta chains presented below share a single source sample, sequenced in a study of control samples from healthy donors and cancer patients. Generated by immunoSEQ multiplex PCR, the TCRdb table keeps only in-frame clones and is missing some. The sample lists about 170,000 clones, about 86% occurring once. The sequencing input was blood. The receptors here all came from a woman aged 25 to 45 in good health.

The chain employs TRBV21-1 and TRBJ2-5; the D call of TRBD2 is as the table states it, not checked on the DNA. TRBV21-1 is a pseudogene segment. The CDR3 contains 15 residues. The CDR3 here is CASSKARLFQETQYF. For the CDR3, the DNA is TGTGCCAGCAGCAAAGCGCGGCTGTTCCAAGAGACCCAGTACTTC.

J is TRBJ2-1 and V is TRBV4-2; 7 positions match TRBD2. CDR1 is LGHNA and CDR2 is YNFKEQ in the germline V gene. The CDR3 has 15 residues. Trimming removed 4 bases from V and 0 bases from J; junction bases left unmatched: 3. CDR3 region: CASSPERGSYNEQFF. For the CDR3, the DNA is TGTGCCAGCAGCCCCGAGCGGGGCTCCTACAATGAGCAGTTCTTC.

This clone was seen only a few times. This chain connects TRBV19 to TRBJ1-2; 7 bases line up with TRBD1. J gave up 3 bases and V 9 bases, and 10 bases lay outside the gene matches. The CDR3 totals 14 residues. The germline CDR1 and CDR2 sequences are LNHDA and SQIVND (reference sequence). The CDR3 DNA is TGTGCCAGCCGAAAACAGGGGCTTTACTATGGCTACACCTTC. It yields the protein CASRKQGLYYGYTF.

Written as DNA, the CDR3 is TGTGCCAGCAGTTCGGAGAACACTGAAGCTTTCTTT. This encodes CASSSENTEAFF. This chain connects TRBV12-3 or TRBV12-4 to TRBJ1-1, with D unclear. Deletions cut 4 bases from V and 1 base from J, with 4 bases between. CDR3 size: 12 residues.

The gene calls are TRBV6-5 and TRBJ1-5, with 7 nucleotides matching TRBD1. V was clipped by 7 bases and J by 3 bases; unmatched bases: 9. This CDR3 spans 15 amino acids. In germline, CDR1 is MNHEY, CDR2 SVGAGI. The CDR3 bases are TGTGCCAGCATCACTACAGGGGTAAACAATCAGCCCCAGCATTTT. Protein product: CASITTGVNNQPQHF.

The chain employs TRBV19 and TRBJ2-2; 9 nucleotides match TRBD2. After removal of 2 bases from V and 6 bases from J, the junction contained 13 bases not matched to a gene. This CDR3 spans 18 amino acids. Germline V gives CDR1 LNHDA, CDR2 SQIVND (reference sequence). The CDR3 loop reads CASSIRLSTSGFPGELFF. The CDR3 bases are TGTGCCAGTAGTATACGGTTGTCGACTAGCGGATTCCCCGGGGAGCTGTTTTTT.

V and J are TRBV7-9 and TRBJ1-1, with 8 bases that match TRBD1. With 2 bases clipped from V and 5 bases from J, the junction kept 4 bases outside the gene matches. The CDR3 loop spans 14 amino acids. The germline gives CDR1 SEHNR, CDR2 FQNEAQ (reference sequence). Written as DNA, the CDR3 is TGTGCCAGCAGCTTATTGGACAGGGCGACTGAAGCTTTCTTT. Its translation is CASSLLDRATEAFF.

The CDR3: CASSGGLMGLAADTQYF. CDR3 nucleotides: TGTGCCAGCAGCGGGGGGTTAATGGGACTAGCGGCAGATACGCAGTATTTT. This chain joins TRBV25-1 and TRBJ2-3; 11 bases fit TRBD2. The CDR3 is 17 amino acids. V trimming: 6 bases; J trimming: 4 bases; junction bases outside the gene matches: 12. CDR1 and CDR2 (germline): MGHDK, SYGVNS.

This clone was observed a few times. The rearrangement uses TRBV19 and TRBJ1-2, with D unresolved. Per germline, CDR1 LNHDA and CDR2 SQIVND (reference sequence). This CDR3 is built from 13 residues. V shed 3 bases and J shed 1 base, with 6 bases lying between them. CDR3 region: CASSIKVNYGYTF. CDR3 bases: TGTGCCAGTAGTATTAAGGTTAACTATGGCTACACCTTC.

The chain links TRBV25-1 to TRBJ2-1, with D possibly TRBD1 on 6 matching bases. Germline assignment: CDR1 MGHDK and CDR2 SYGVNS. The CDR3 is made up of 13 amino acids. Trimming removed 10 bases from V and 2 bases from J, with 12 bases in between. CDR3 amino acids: CATAGVPYNEQFF. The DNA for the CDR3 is TGTGCCACCGCAGGGGTCCCCTACAATGAGCAGTTCTTC.

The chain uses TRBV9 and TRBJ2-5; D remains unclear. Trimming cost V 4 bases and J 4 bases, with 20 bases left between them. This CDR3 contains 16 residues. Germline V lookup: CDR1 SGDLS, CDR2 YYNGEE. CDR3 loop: CASSPSLGEARETQYF. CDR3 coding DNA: TGTGCCAGCAGCCCCAGCCTCGGAGAGGCGCGAGAGACCCAGTACTTC.

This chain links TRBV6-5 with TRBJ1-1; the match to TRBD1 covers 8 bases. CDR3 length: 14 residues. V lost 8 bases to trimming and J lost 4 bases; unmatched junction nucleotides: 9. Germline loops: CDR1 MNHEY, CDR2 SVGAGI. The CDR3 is CASLQGASGTEAFF. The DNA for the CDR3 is TGTGCCAGCCTTCAGGGGGCATCGGGCACTGAAGCTTTCTTT.

The CDR3 nucleotides read TGTGCCAGCTCCATACAGGGGGCCTCCTACGAGCAGTACGTC. Amino acids: CASSIQGASYEQYV. V and J are TRBV18 and TRBJ2-7, with TRBD1 identical over 9 bases. Germline V lookup: CDR1 KGHSH, CDR2 LQKENI. J lost 0 bases, V lost 6 bases, and 3 bases had no gene match. The CDR3 contains 14 residues.

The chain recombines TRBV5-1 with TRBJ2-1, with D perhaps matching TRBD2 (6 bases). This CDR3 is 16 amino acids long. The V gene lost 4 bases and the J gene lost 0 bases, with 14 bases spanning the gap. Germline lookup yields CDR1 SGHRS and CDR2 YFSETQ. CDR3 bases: TGCGCCAGCAGCGTCTCACCTAGCGCCTCCTACAATGAGCAGTTCTTC. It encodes CASSVSPSASYNEQFF. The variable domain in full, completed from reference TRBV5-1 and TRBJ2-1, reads KAGVTQTPRYLIKTRGQQVTLSCSPISGHRSVSWYQQTPGQGLQFLFEYFSETQRNKGNFPGRFSGRQFSNSRSEMNVSTLELGDSALYLCASSVSPSASYNEQFFGPGTRLTVL.

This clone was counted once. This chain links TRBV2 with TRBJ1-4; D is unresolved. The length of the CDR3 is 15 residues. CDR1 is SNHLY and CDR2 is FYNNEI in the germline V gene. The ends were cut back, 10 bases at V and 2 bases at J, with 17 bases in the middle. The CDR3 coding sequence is TGTGCCACCCAGCCCCCGGCGGCGACTAATGAAAAACTGTTTTTT. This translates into CATQPPAATNEKLFF.

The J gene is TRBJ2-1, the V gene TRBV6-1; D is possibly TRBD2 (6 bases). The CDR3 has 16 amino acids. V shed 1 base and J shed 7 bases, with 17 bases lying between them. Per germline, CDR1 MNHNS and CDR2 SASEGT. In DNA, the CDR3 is TGTGCCAGCAGTGAAGGGGGAACTAGCTTTAGGAATGAGCAGTTCTTC. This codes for CASSEGGTSFRNEQFF.